The T cell receptor (beta chain) under discussion was sequenced for a study of beta chain features in type 1 diabetes. Study-level background: About 110,000,000 sorted cells were examined across all samples. Whole-study results and caveats: The influence of HLA type on TCRB rearrangement stayed undetermined. For cells with high TCR expression, cDNA sequencing could yield over-representation.

The authors reverse transcribed all of the isolated RNA, so sequencing captured expressed TCRB transcripts. Profiling relied on immunoSEQ multiplex PCR, and the TCRdb table lists in-frame clones only, not all of them. The sample records about 930,000 clones, 17% being singletons. Every donor had blood drawn once into heparin, roughly 100 mL on average. Concerning this clone itself: Its cognate antigen is unknown. The same CDR3 also results from other DNA sequences found in this sample.

This TCR came from a young woman in good health. Sample: naive CD4+ T cells from blood.

The CDR3 spells CASSPGQGETQYF. CDR3 bases: TGTGCCAGCAGCCCCGGACAGGGCGAGACCCAGTACTTC. This chain links TRBV7-2 with TRBJ2-5, with 8 bases identical to TRBD1. CDR3 length: 13 amino acids. From germline, CDR1 is SGHTA and CDR2 FQGNSA. Trimming cost V 5 bases and J 5 bases; bases outside gene matches: 4.